This note documents a single TCR beta chain sequence. Its cognate antigen has yet to be identified. No qualities accompany the bases; no much larger clone lies one base away. This record comes from a study of OX40 agonist ivuxolimab in advanced cancers. Notes on the research overall: Ivuxolimab was a fully human IgG2 agonistic monoclonal antibody targeting the costimulatory receptor OX40 (CD134). Intravenous ivuxolimab was administered to patients every 2 weeks at six dose levels: 0.01, 0.1, 0.3, 1.5, 3 and 10 mg/kg. Among the roughly 52 dose-escalation patients, around 20 had hepatocellular carcinoma, 15 or so melanoma, 9 renal cell carcinoma and 9 head and neck cancer. A male proportion of around 83% and a mean age of about 60 years, ranging from about 20 to 85, were recorded for the dose-escalation cohort. Prior anti-PD-1, anti-PD-L1 or anti-CTLA-4 therapy was permitted, and checkpoint inhibitors had been received by about 36% of dose-escalation patients. Partial responses occurred in three dose-escalation patients, of whom one had hepatocellular carcinoma and two had cutaneous melanoma. Peripheral TCRbeta sequencing was intended to test whether TCR sequence diversity was altered and clonal T-cell expansion was caused by ivuxolimab. The paper describes the monotherapy dose-escalation part (N ≈ 52 patients) of the phase I trial of ivuxolimab. The full study reports these points: Low levels of normalized T-cell clonal expansion were also seen in some nonresponding patients. After ivuxolimab, more expanded clones were found on average in CD8+ T cells than in CD4+ T cells. The antigen specificity of the clonally expanded peripheral T cells was not determined. At doses of 0.1 to 3.0 mg/kg, clonal expansion of both CD4+ and CD8+ blood T cells was observed from baseline to week 6. Partial responders in the 0.1-3.0 mg/kg groups had among the lowest normalized peripheral clonal expansion, especially among CD8+ T cells.

From the germline V gene, CDR1 is SGHDN and CDR2 is FVKESK. The CDR3 covers 12 residues, taking in both the cysteine and the phenylalanine. Left in the record is the CDR3 DNA by itself, 36 bases read in frame from the first base. Trimming costs V 0 bases and J 11 bases, and their ends lie 9 bases apart. Genomic DNA was extracted from sorted cells for sequencing of the TCRbeta CDR3 region. The immunoSEQ Assay was used for sequencing of TCRbeta CDR3 regions. Sourced from immuneACCESS, this table was stored by TCRdb with only in-frame sequences that have V and J called. A share of the clones is absent; for the studies checked, an unresolved V gene accounts for under half, and the remainder has no known explanation. This sample lists more than 30,000 clones; more than 65% were detected once. More than 9.5% of the sample is held by the ten biggest clonotypes. The trial excluded patients who had a history of autoimmune disease or were on systemic immunosuppression. Peripheral blood for TCR sequencing was collected from all dose cohorts at baseline, on cycle 4 day 1, and on cycle 7 day 1. Samples came from an open-label, multicenter, first-in-human phase I dose-escalation trial of ivuxolimab. Adults with locally advanced or metastatic melanoma, renal cell, hepatocellular, or head and neck squamous cell carcinoma were enrolled in the trial. CD4+ and CD8+ T cells were sorted separately from peripheral blood before TCR sequencing.

The clonotype originates from an adult with an advanced solid tumor such as melanoma, head and neck, liver or kidney cancer. The V and J segments used are TRBV14 and TRBJ2-3; a weak D assignment points to TRBD1 (5 bases agree). Sequencing was performed on CD4+ or CD8+ T cells sorted from blood, taken in a trial of the OX40 agonist ivuxolimab. CDR3 reads: CASSQDGRGQYF. The DNA is TGTGCCAGCAGCCAAGATGGAAGGGGGCAGTATTTT.